This record covers a single T cell receptor beta chain. Germline assignment: CDR1 MNHEY and CDR2 SVGEGT. Trimming removed 5 bases from V and 4 bases from J, with 9 bases in between. This CDR3 is 12 amino acids long. This entry comes from a study of T cell responses to AZD1222 COVID-19 vaccine. The repertoire was sequenced with immunoSEQ multiplex PCR; TCRdb's copy has only in-frame clones and lacks some. The repertoire holds 170,000 or so clones, 85% to 95% seen once, with about 0.9% in the top ten. Sample: peripheral blood, taken on day 0 of AZD1222 vaccination. This chain joins TRBV6-2 or TRBV6-3 and TRBJ2-7; unclear D gene. This TCR was sampled from an adult in good health. The CDR3 coding sequence is TGTGCCAGCAGTAACGTGATGTACGAGCAGTACTTC. Its protein product is CASSNVMYEQYF.